Presented here are 16 T cell receptor beta chains from one specimen sequenced in a study of blood T cell repertoires in COVID-19. The data were produced by immunoSEQ multiplex PCR, yet TCRdb's version contains in-frame clones alone and is incomplete. This sample has under 150,000 clones, with approximately 87% found just once. The specimen sequenced was peripheral blood. The receptors here all came from a man in his fifties with acute or convalescent COVID-19.

This sequence joins TRBV5-1 and TRBJ1-3, with D unclear. The CDR3 has 14 residues. V dropped 1 base and J dropped 2 bases, with 7 bases sitting between them. Germline CDR1 is SGHRS and CDR2 is YFSETQ. CDR3 bases: TGCGCCAGCAGCTTGACAGTTGCTGGAAACACCATATATTTT. This encodes CASSLTVAGNTIYF.

The genes are TRBV30 and TRBJ1-4; 8 nucleotides line up with TRBD1. The CDR3 loop spans 16 amino acids. CDR1 and CDR2 (germline): GTSNPN, SVGIG (reference sequence). The V segment lost 2 bases and the J segment 8 bases; nucleotides outside the gene matches: 13. The CDR3 protein is CAWSLSHQGAWEKLFF. CDR3 in DNA: TGTGCCTGGAGTCTCAGCCATCAGGGGGCGTGGGAAAAACTGTTTTTT.

The chain employs TRBV2 and TRBJ2-1; 10 nucleotides line up with TRBD2. The CDR3 runs 18 residues. V dropped 6 bases and J dropped 0; count of bases not matched to a gene: 11. The V gene's germline CDR1 is SNHLY and CDR2 FYNNEI. CDR3 amino acids: CASRAGTSAFSSYNEQFF. CDR3 DNA sequence: TGTGCCAGCAGGGCCGGGACTAGCGCTTTCAGCTCCTACAATGAGCAGTTCTTC.

The V call is TRBV27, the J call TRBJ2-7, with TRBD2 identical over 9 bases. Germline CDR1 is MNHEY and CDR2 is SMNVEV (reference sequence). V lost 5 bases and J lost 1; bases outside the gene matches: 12. This CDR3 has 17 residues. The CDR3, as DNA: TGTGCCAGCAGTGGAAGGTTAGCGGGAGTAGGGTCCTACGAGCAGTACTTC. This translates into CASSGRLAGVGSYEQYF.

A single count supports this clone. V usage is TRBV27 and J usage is TRBJ2-6, with D uncertain. The V gene lost 0 bases and the J gene lost 2 bases, with 2 bases spanning the gap. CDR3 length: 14 residues. Germline values: CDR1 MNHEY, CDR2 SMNVEV (reference sequence). This CDR3 is CASSLSTGANVLTF. CDR3 coding DNA: TGTGCCAGCAGTTTATCCACTGGGGCCAACGTCCTGACTTTC.

The chain links TRBV10-3 to TRBJ1-5; D not certain. In germline, CDR1 is ENHRY, CDR2 SYGVKD. The CDR3 contains 16 residues. V shed 3 bases and J shed 2 bases, with 14 bases lying between them. CDR3 loop: CAISDSTPAGNQPQHF. CDR3 nucleotide sequence: TGTGCCATCAGTGACTCCACCCCAGCGGGCAATCAGCCCCAGCATTTT.

This chain joins TRBV21-1 and TRBJ1-2; no DNA check was done on the table's D call, TRBD1. TRBV21-1 is a pseudogene segment. The CDR3 is 14 amino acids. CDR3 nucleotides: TGTGCCAGCAGCAAATATGACAGGAACTATGGCTACACCTTC. Its translation: CASSKYDRNYGYTF.

The chain combines TRBV9 with TRBJ2-1; 9 bases match TRBD2. Germline lookup yields CDR1 SGDLS and CDR2 YYNGEE. The V and J ends lost 0 bases and 0 bases, in that order; junction bases with no gene match: 7. CDR3 length: 18 amino acids. The CDR3 DNA is TGTGCCAGCAGCGTAGAGGGACTAGCAGGAAGCTCCTACAATGAGCAGTTCTTC. Translation: CASSVEGLAGSSYNEQFF.

The chain carries TRBV6-5 and TRBJ2-7; 10 bases align to TRBD2. The V and J ends lost 2 bases and 5 bases, in that order; junction bases with no gene match: 6. From germline, CDR1 is MNHEY and CDR2 SVGAGI. The CDR3 runs to 15 residues. CDR3 nucleotide sequence: TGTGCCAGCAGTTACAGGTCTAGCGGGAGCGACGAGCAGTACTTC. Residues: CASSYRSSGSDEQYF.

The CDR3 protein is CASSRTSGRYEQYF. For the CDR3, the DNA is TGTGCCAGCAGTAGAACTAGCGGGAGGTACGAGCAGTACTTC. The chain employs TRBV6-5 and TRBJ2-7; 12 positions agree with TRBD2. Trimming at V came to 5 bases and at J to 4 bases, leaving 3 bases not matched to a gene. The CDR3 has 14 residues. Germline loops: CDR1 MNHEY, CDR2 SVGAGI.

This chain links TRBV27 with TRBJ2-1; a weak D match, TRBD2 (6 bases). Trimming cost V 2 bases and J 8 bases, with 28 bases left between them. The CDR3 consists of 19 residues. From germline, CDR1 is MNHEY and CDR2 SMNVEV (reference sequence). CDR3 in DNA: TGTGCCAGCAGTTTAGGCCCTCGGGCCTGGGGGAGGTTTGACGATGAGCAGTTCTTC. This translates into CASSLGPRAWGRFDDEQFF.

The rearrangement uses TRBV12-3 or TRBV12-4 and TRBJ2-7, with D perhaps matching TRBD1 (5 bases). Trimming shortened V by 2 bases and J by 6 bases, and 11 bases separated the two germline ends. This CDR3 is built from 13 residues. CDR3 residues: CASSLRQGSEQYF. The CDR3 DNA is TGTGCCAGCAGTTTAAGGCAGGGAAGCGAGCAGTACTTC.

The rearrangement joins TRBV19 to TRBJ2-5; tentatively, D is TRBD1 (6 bases). The length of the CDR3 is 14 residues. The V end was cut by 5 bases, the J end by 1 base, with 11 bases between. The germline V gene encodes CDR1 LNHDA and CDR2 SQIVND (reference sequence). The CDR3 spells CASSHAGAQETQYF. CDR3 coding DNA: TGTGCCAGTAGTCACGCAGGGGCCCAAGAGACCCAGTACTTC.

V and J are TRBV6-5 and TRBJ1-1; TRBD1 matches 8 bases. CDR3 size: 15 residues. The V segment lost 0 bases and the J segment 1 base; nucleotides outside the gene matches: 1. The germline V gene encodes CDR1 MNHEY and CDR2 SVGAGI. The CDR3 sequence: CASSYSQGANTEAFF. In DNA form, the CDR3 reads TGTGCCAGCAGTTACTCGCAGGGGGCGAACACTGAAGCTTTCTTT.

The gene calls are TRBV4-2 and TRBJ2-1; 8 nucleotides line up with TRBD1. Germline V gene data show CDR1 as LGHNA and CDR2 as YNFKEQ. With 0 bases clipped from V and 2 bases from J, the junction kept 3 bases outside the gene matches. CDR3 size: 16 residues. CDR3: CASSQEDRGPYNEQFF. The DNA for the CDR3 is TGTGCCAGCAGCCAAGAAGACAGGGGACCCTACAATGAGCAGTTCTTC.

Only a few counts were recorded for this clone. The V gene is TRBV24-1, the J gene TRBJ2-3; D possibly corresponds to TRBD2 (5 bases). V shed 9 bases and J shed 4 bases, with 13 bases lying between them. Germline V gene sequence: CDR1 KGHDR, CDR2 SFDVKD. The CDR3 loop spans 13 amino acids. The CDR3 bases are TGTGCCACCCAATCGGGATACGCAGATACGCAGTATTTT. It encodes CATQSGYADTQYF.